One and the same sample provided the 7 T cell receptor beta chains below, sequenced in a study of T cell repertoires in cytomegalovirus infection. From the reads, TCRdb called clonotypes with MiXCR, one entry per CDR3 protein. Of approximately 500,000 distinct CDR3 sequences in the sample, about 11% were seen once. The source material was PBMCs. The receptors here all came from a human donor in good health (CMV status not recorded). Some clones in this sample may be carry-over from other donors' samples.

This clonotype has just a few counts. The J gene is TRBJ2-6, the V gene TRBV5-1; D ambiguous. Trimming left V 2 bases short and J 1 base short, with 7 bases between. The CDR3 extends over 15 amino acids. Germline CDR1 reads SGHRS; CDR2 reads YFSETQ. CDR3 in DNA: TGCGCCAGCAGCTTAGCCAGGTCTGGGGCCAACGTCCTGACTTTC. The encoded protein is CASSLARSGANVLTF.

The sample holds a few counts of this clonotype. The chain employs TRBV28 and TRBJ2-3, with a possible D match to TRBD2 (5 bases). V shed 7 bases and J shed 7 bases, with 18 bases lying between them. The germline V gene has CDR1 MDHEN and CDR2 SYDVKM. The CDR3 totals 14 residues. The CDR3 region is CASTHGLSAHTQYF. The CDR3, as DNA: TGTGCCAGCACCCATGGACTCTCGGCGCATACGCAGTATTTT.

This rearrangement joins TRBV7-2 to TRBJ1-1, with D possibly matching TRBD1 (5 bases). Trimming removed 2 bases from V and 0 bases from J, with 7 bases in between. In germline, CDR1 is SGHTA, CDR2 FQGNSA. The CDR3 totals 14 residues. The CDR3 reads CTSSLTGLNTEAFF. The DNA of the CDR3 is TGTACCAGCAGCTTAACAGGATTGAACACTGAAGCTTTCTTT.

This clonotype was observed at least ten times. V and J are TRBV12-5 and TRBJ1-1; D remains ambiguous. CDR3 size: 13 residues. Trimming removed 6 bases at V and 1 base at J, with 9 bases between. Germline CDR1 and CDR2: LGHNT and FRNRAP. CDR3 in amino acids: CASGLKGNTEAFF. The CDR3 nucleotides are TGTGCTAGTGGCCTCAAGGGGAACACTGAAGCTTTCTTT.

This clonotype was picked up many times. The CDR3 DNA reads as TGCGCCAGCAGTGCCCGGGTTGGGGAAAGTAGAGAGACCCAGTACTTC. Translation gives CASSARVGESRETQYF. The chain employs TRBV4-1 and TRBJ2-5, with D unresolved. The V gene's germline CDR1 is MGHRA and CDR2 YSYEKL. V shed 6 bases and J shed 4 bases, with 21 bases lying between them. The CDR3 has 16 amino acids.

The chain couples TRBV20-1 to TRBJ2-5, with 11 bases lining up with TRBD2. V was clipped by 5 bases and J by 4 bases; unmatched bases: 3. Germline CDR1 and CDR2: DFQATT and SNEGSKA (reference sequence). CDR3 size: 13 residues. CDR3 region: CSAPGTSGETQYF. In nucleotides, the CDR3 is TGCAGTGCTCCCGGGACTAGCGGAGAGACCCAGTACTTC.

This clonotype has ten or more counts. The V call is TRBV7-3, the J call TRBJ2-2; perhaps TRBD2 as D (6 bases). V was clipped by 2 bases and J by 2 bases, with 12 bases between them. This CDR3 has 16 residues. Germline CDR1 and CDR2: SGHTA and FQGTGA. The DNA of the CDR3 is TGTGCCAGCAGCTTAGGAGGGGTTAGCAACACCGGGGAGCTGTTTTTT. It translates to CASSLGGVSNTGELFF.